The 28 T cell receptor beta chains reported below all come from one sample, sequenced in a study of T cells after yellow fever vaccination. Each CDR3 protein gets one entry after TCRdb re-called the 5' RACE reads with MiXCR. The sample has 25,000 to 35,000 distinct CDR3 sequences, 3.5% to 5% seen once. Specimen: CD8+ T cells sorted from PBMCs, collected 5 days after the yellow fever booster vaccination. These receptors all stem from a man aged 30-40 years who received the YFV17D yellow fever vaccine.

This clonotype was detected many times. The gene calls are TRBV7-8 and TRBJ2-7, with TRBD2 matching over 14 bases. CDR1 is SGHVS and CDR2 is FQNEAQ in the germline V gene. This CDR3 region has 19 residues. The trim removed 5 bases at V and 2 bases at J, leaving 14 bases unmatched. CDR3 DNA sequence: TGTGCCAGCAGCCCCACTTCCGGGGGACTAGCGGGAGAAACCTACGAGCAGTACTTC. The encoded protein is CASSPTSGGLAGETYEQYF.

About this clonotype itself: A much larger clonotype is one base distant, so this may be a read error. The chain links TRBV28 to TRBJ2-3; 14 nucleotides line up with TRBD2. Germline V gives CDR1 MDHEN, CDR2 SYDVKM. The CDR3 spans 18 residues. After removal of 6 bases from V and 3 bases from J, the junction contained 11 bases not matched to a gene. The CDR3 spells CASSALGGLAGVTDTQYF. CDR3 coding DNA: TGTGCCAGCAGCGCGCTAGGGGGACTAGCGGGAGTAACAGATACGCAGTATTTT.

This clonotype has a count of ten or more. This chain joins TRBV9 and TRBJ2-3; TRBD1 matches at 9 bases. Germline CDR1 and CDR2: SGDLS and YYNGEE. CDR3 length: 15 residues. Trimming took 3 bases from V and 4 from J; bases not matched to a gene: 6. The CDR3 DNA is TGTGCCAGCAGCGCGGGACAGGGTCTTGCAGATACGCAGTATTTT. It specifies CASSAGQGLADTQYF.

As to this clonotype: The junction departs from the called germline gene at one end, perhaps through a read error. The J gene is TRBJ2-2, the V gene TRBV10-3; 13 nucleotides line up with TRBD2. Germline loops: CDR1 ENHRY, CDR2 SYGVKD. This CDR3 has 19 residues. In DNA, the CDR3 is TGTGCCCTCAGTTCTCACGGACTAGCGGGAGAAAGGGTTACCGGGGAGCTGTTTTTT. Protein product: CALSSHGLAGERVTGELFF.

This clonotype was seen repeatedly, ten times or more. The chain couples TRBV19 to TRBJ2-1; the D gene is possibly TRBD1 (8 bases). CDR3 length: 15 amino acids. Trimming removed 6 bases at V and 4 bases at J, with 16 bases between. CDR1 and CDR2 (germline): LNHDA, SQIVND (reference sequence). The CDR3 DNA sequence: TGTGCCAGTAGCCCGTACAGGGGGGGTTACAATGAGCAGTTCTTC. Translation gives CASSPYRGGYNEQFF.

This clonotype was seen ten or more times. V and J are TRBV12-3 or TRBV12-4 and TRBJ2-7, with D possibly called TRBD1 or TRBD2 (5 bases each). Trimming pared 5 bases from V and 4 bases from J, leaving 15 bases between. The CDR3 runs to 14 residues. This CDR3 is CASSKDSGSYEQYF. The CDR3 nucleotides are TGTGCCAGCAGTAAGGACTCAGGGTCTTACGAGCAGTACTTC.

This clonotype was counted ten times or more. The rearrangement joins TRBV7-2 to TRBJ2-7; 8 nucleotides match TRBD2. This CDR3 is 12 amino acids long. After removal of 7 bases from V and 4 bases from J, the junction contained 3 bases not matched to a gene. The germline V gene encodes CDR1 SGHTA and CDR2 FQGNSA. CDR3 amino acids: CASTRGAYEQYF. The CDR3 DNA is TGTGCCAGCACGCGGGGGGCTTACGAGCAGTACTTC.

This clonotype was detected ten times or more. The chain employs TRBV5-4 and TRBJ1-1, with D possibly matching TRBD1 (5 bases). V shed 4 bases and J shed 7 bases, with 23 bases lying between them. The CDR3 length is 16 residues. Germline V gene lookup returns CDR1 SGHNT and CDR2 YYREEE (reference sequence). CDR3 residues: CASSPWRQGGVGEAFF. CDR3 bases: TGTGCCAGCAGCCCTTGGAGGCAGGGAGGGGTTGGTGAAGCTTTCTTT. Together with reference TRBV5-4 and TRBJ1-1, the CDR3 gives the full variable domain: ETGVTQSPTHLIKTRGQQVTLRCSSQSGHNTVSWYQQALGQGPQFIFQYYREEENGRGNFPPRFSGLQFPNYSSELNVNALELDDSALYLCASSPWRQGGVGEAFFGQGTRLTVV.

This clonotype has at least ten counts. The CDR3 bases are TGCAGTGCTAGAGAGGGGGGGACAGGGGTGGGAGAGCAGTACTTC. It yields the protein CSAREGGTGVGEQYF. The chain recombines TRBV20-1 with TRBJ2-7; 10 nucleotides line up with TRBD1. V was pared by 0 bases and J by 7 bases, with 9 bases of the junction left unmatched. CDR3 size: 15 residues. Germline V gene lookup returns CDR1 DFQATT and CDR2 SNEGSKA (reference sequence).

This clonotype has a count of ten or more. The chain is built from TRBV11-2 and TRBJ2-1; D unclear. The length of the CDR3 is 11 residues. Trimming left V 7 bases short and J 8 bases short, with 9 bases between. The germline V gene encodes CDR1 SGHAT and CDR2 FQNNGV. The DNA for the CDR3 is TGTGCCAGCAATGCAGCTGATGAGCAGTTCTTC. This sequence encodes CASNAADEQFF.

This clonotype was observed many times. The chain links TRBV20-1 to TRBJ2-1; D is possibly TRBD2 (5 bases). The germline V gene encodes CDR1 DFQATT and CDR2 SNEGSKA (reference sequence). Between the trimmed V and J ends, which lost 0 bases and 5 bases, there was a span of 11 bases. This CDR3 has 14 amino acids. The CDR3 spells CSARDEREHNEQFF. DNA of the CDR3: TGCAGTGCTAGAGATGAGAGGGAGCACAATGAGCAGTTCTTC.

Ten or more counts support this clonotype. CDR3 in amino acids: CASSLEPSPDRGLYEQYF. The CDR3 DNA reads as TGCGCCAGCAGCTTGGAACCCTCGCCGGACAGGGGGCTCTACGAGCAGTACTTC. The V gene is TRBV5-1, the J gene TRBJ2-7; TRBD1 aligns across 11 bases. Germline CDR1 and CDR2: SGHRS and YFSETQ. This CDR3 is 18 amino acids long. The junction had 11 bases not matched to a gene; V was cut back by 0 bases and J by 3 bases. The full variable domain, in which reference TRBV5-1 and TRBJ2-7 provide the parts outside the CDR3, is KAGVTQTPRYLIKTRGQQVTLSCSPISGHRSVSWYQQTPGQGLQFLFEYFSETQRNKGNFPGRFSGRQFSNSRSEMNVSTLELGDSALYLCASSLEPSPDRGLYEQYFGPGTRLTVT.

This clonotype was seen at least ten times. V usage is TRBV7-9 and J usage is TRBJ2-1, with a possible D match to TRBD2 (6 bases). This CDR3 comprises 16 residues. Per germline, CDR1 SEHNR and CDR2 FQNEAQ (reference sequence). The V end was cut by 1 base, the J end by 6 bases, with 16 bases between. Here the CDR3 DNA reads TGTGCCAGCAGCTTAGGGTTTAGCGGAACCCTCAATGAGCAGTTCTTC. Its protein product is CASSLGFSGTLNEQFF.

In its sample, this clonotype was seen many times. The chain is built from TRBV12-3 or TRBV12-4 and TRBJ2-1, with D possibly matching TRBD1 (6 bases). With 8 bases removed from V and 4 bases from J, the gap between germline ends came to 6 bases. The CDR3 contains 11 residues. The CDR3 bases are TGTGCCAGCGGACAGTACAATGAGCAGTTCTTC. It encodes CASGQYNEQFF.

This clonotype was recorded at least ten times. The chain couples TRBV12-3 or TRBV12-4 to TRBJ2-1; a possible D gene is TRBD2 (5 bases). The V and J ends lost 1 base and 6 bases respectively, with 13 bases between them. CDR3 length equals 15 residues. CDR3 protein: CASSLVLAEGNEQFF. In DNA, the CDR3 is TGTGCCAGCAGTTTAGTGCTAGCCGAGGGCAATGAGCAGTTCTTC.

This clonotype was seen at least ten times. CDR3 bases: TGTGCCAGCAGTCTAGGGACTAGCGGGAGAAGGAAGACCCAGTACTTC. Protein: CASSLGTSGRRKTQYF. The chain uses TRBV28 and TRBJ2-5; the match to TRBD2 covers 14 bases. Germline lookup yields CDR1 MDHEN and CDR2 SYDVKM. CDR3 size: 16 residues. V gave up 5 bases and J gave up 6 bases; unmatched junction bases: 8.

This clonotype was observed many times. V is TRBV15 and J is TRBJ2-1; 12 bases fit TRBD2. With V trimmed by 7 bases and J by 9 bases, 7 bases remained unmatched. The CDR3 is 14 residues long. Germline CDR1 and CDR2: LNHNV and YYDKDF (reference sequence). In DNA, the CDR3 is TGTGCCACCATGACTAGCGGGAGAGTAGGTGAGCAGTTCTTC. Protein product: CATMTSGRVGEQFF.

This chain connects TRBV9 to TRBJ2-7; D remains ambiguous. V dropped 5 bases and J dropped 1 base, with 10 bases sitting between them. The germline CDR1 and CDR2 sequences are SGDLS and YYNGEE. The CDR3 consists of 13 residues. CDR3 coding DNA: TGTGCCAGCAGTCCACGTACTTCCTACGAGCAGTACTTC. Protein product: CASSPRTSYEQYF.

This clonotype has ten or more counts. The chain uses TRBV7-6 and TRBJ2-5; TRBD1 might be the D (8 bases). V was cut by 6 bases and J by 5 bases, with 19 bases left in between. CDR3 length: 15 amino acids. The germline V gene has CDR1 SGHVS and CDR2 FNYEAQ. CDR3 sequence: CASSLQGGSGETQYF. The CDR3 coding sequence is TGTGCCAGCAGTTTACAGGGGGGGTCGGGGGAGACCCAGTACTTC.

This clonotype was counted at least ten times. This chain joins TRBV7-8 and TRBJ2-7; 11 bases line up with TRBD2. Germline V gene data show CDR1 as SGHVS and CDR2 as FQNEAQ. J gave up 4 bases and V 5 bases, and 7 bases lay outside the gene matches. The CDR3 runs 15 residues. DNA of the CDR3: TGTGCCAGCAGCATATGGACTAGCGGGCTTTACGAGCAGTACTTC. It specifies CASSIWTSGLYEQYF.

Many counts were recorded for this clonotype. V and J are TRBV20-1 and TRBJ2-7, with 8 bases aligning to TRBD2. The V segment lost 6 bases and the J segment 4 bases; nucleotides outside the gene matches: 14. CDR3 length: 15 amino acids. Looked up from germline, CDR1 is DFQATT and CDR2 is SNEGSKA (reference sequence). The CDR3 here is CSAPPISGKIYEQYF. CDR3 bases: TGCAGTGCCCCTCCAATTAGCGGGAAAATTTACGAGCAGTACTTC.

This clonotype was observed at least ten times. The chain couples TRBV20-1 to TRBJ2-7, with 7 bases that match TRBD2. Trimming cost V 6 bases and J 4 bases; bases outside gene matches: 9. The length of the CDR3 is 13 residues. The V gene's germline CDR1 is DFQATT and CDR2 SNEGSKA (reference sequence). CDR3 region: CSAKSGNQYEQYF. The CDR3 coding sequence is TGCAGTGCAAAGAGCGGGAACCAATACGAGCAGTACTTC.

This clonotype has a count of ten or more. The chain employs TRBV19 and TRBJ2-2, with D possibly TRBD1 on 6 matching bases. CDR3 length: 15 residues. Germline-derived CDR1 and CDR2 are LNHDA and SQIVND (reference sequence). Trimming pared 5 bases from V and 1 base from J, leaving 11 bases between. The CDR3 loop reads CASSLDSLNTGELFF. CDR3 DNA sequence: TGTGCCAGTAGTTTGGACAGCCTGAACACCGGGGAGCTGTTTTTT. The full variable domain, rest sourced from reference TRBV19 and TRBJ2-2, is DGGITQSPKYLFRKEGQNVTLSCEQNLNHDAMYWYRQDPGQGLRLIYYSQIVNDFQKGDIAEGYSVSREKKESFPLTVTSAQKNPTAFYLCASSLDSLNTGELFFGEGSRLTVL.

This clonotype was seen many times. The chain employs TRBV11-2 and TRBJ1-4; no definite D call. The germline V and J ends were trimmed by 4 bases and 1 base, with 19 bases remaining between them. The CDR3 spans 18 residues. Germline-derived CDR1 and CDR2 are SGHAT and FQNNGV. CDR3: CASSSSGVGSVTNEKLFF. The DNA of the CDR3 is TGTGCCAGCAGCTCAAGTGGGGTGGGAAGTGTAACTAATGAAAAACTGTTTTTT.

This clonotype has a count of ten or more. The chain carries TRBV19 and TRBJ2-3; 7 bases are shared with TRBD2. This CDR3 region has 15 residues. Looked up from germline, CDR1 is LNHDA and CDR2 is SQIVND (reference sequence). The DNA of the CDR3 is TGTGAAACGTGGATGGCGGGGGAATCCACAGATACGCAGTATTTT. It codes for CETWMAGESTDTQYF.

This clonotype was counted many times. The V call is TRBV19, the J call TRBJ2-1; tentative D call: TRBD2 (6 bases). Trimming pared 6 bases from V and 7 bases from J, leaving 13 bases between. The CDR3 sequence is 13 residues long. Germline loops: CDR1 LNHDA, CDR2 SQIVND (reference sequence). Here the CDR3 reads CASSSRGGNEQFF. In DNA, the CDR3 is TGTGCCAGTAGCAGCCGGGGAGGAAATGAGCAGTTCTTC.

This clonotype showed up many times. The genes are TRBV5-1 and TRBJ2-7; D possibly corresponds to TRBD2 (5 bases). The V end was cut by 6 bases, the J end by 7 bases, with 14 bases between. The length of the CDR3 is 12 residues. Germline loops: CDR1 SGHRS, CDR2 YFSETQ. This CDR3 reads CASTAPSGEQYF. CDR3 sequence (DNA): TGCGCCAGCACCGCGCCCTCGGGGGAGCAGTACTTC.

Details on this clonotype: One end of the junction fails to match germline, which may point to a read error. The chain links TRBV20-1 to TRBJ2-1, with TRBD2 matching over 11 bases. This CDR3 is 11 amino acids long. The germline gives CDR1 DFQATT, CDR2 SNEGSKA (reference sequence). CDR3 region: CSARLLSGRAF. In DNA, the CDR3 is TGCAGTGCTAGACTCCTTAGCGGGAGGGCCTTC.